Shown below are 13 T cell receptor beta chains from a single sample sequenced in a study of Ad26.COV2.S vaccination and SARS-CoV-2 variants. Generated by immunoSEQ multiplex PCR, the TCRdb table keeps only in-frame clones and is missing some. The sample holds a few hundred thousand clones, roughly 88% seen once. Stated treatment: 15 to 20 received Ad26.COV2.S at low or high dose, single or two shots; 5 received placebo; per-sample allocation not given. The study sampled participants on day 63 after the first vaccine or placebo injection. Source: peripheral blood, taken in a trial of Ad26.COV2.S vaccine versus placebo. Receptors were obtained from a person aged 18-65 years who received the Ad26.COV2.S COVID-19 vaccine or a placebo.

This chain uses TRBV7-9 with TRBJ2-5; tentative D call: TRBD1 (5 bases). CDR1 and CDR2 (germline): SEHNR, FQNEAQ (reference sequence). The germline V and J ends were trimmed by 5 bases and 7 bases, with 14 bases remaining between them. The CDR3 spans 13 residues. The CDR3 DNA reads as TGTGCCAGCAGCAAACAGGTCCAGGGGACCCAGTACTTC. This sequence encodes CASSKQVQGTQYF.

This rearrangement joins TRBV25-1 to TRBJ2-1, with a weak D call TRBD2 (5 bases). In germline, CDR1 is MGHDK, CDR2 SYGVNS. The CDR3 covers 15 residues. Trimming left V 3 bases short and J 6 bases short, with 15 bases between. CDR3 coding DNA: TGTGCCAGCAGTGACCCAAGCGGTGGGGTCAATGAGCAGTTCTTC. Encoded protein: CASSDPSGGVNEQFF.

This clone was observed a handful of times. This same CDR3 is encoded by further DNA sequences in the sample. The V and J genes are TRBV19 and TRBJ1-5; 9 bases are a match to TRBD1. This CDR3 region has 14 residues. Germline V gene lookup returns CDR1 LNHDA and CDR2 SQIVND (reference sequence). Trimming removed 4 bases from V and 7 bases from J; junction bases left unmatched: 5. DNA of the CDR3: TGTGCCAGTAGTACGACAGGGGGTCAACAGCCCCAGCATTTT. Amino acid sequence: CASSTTGGQQPQHF.

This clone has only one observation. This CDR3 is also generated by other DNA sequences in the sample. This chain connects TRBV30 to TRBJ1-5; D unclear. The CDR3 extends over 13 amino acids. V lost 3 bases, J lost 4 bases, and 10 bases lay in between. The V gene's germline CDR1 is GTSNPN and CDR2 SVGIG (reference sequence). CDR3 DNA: TGTGCCTGGAGGGGCAGTTCAAATCAGCCCCAGCATTTT. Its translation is CAWRGSSNQPQHF. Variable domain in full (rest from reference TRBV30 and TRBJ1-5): SQTIHQWPATLVQPVGSPLSLECTVEGTSNPNLYWYRQAAGRGLQLLFYSVGIGQISSEVPQNLSASRPQDRQFILSSKKLLLSDSGFYLCAWRGSSNQPQHFGDGTRLSIL.

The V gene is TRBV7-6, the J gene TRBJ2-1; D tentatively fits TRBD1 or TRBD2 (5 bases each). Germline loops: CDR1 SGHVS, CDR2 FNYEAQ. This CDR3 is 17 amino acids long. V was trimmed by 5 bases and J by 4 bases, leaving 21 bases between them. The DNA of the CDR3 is TGTGCCAGCAGCCTCAACTGGGGGTTTGGTTCTTACAATGAGCAGTTCTTC. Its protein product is CASSLNWGFGSYNEQFF. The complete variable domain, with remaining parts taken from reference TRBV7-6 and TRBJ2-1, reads GAGVSQSPRYKVTKRGQDVALRCDPISGHVSLYWYRQALGQGPEFLTYFNYEAQQDKSGLPNDRFSAERPEGSISTLTIQRTEQRDSAMYRCASSLNWGFGSYNEQFFGPGTRLTVL.

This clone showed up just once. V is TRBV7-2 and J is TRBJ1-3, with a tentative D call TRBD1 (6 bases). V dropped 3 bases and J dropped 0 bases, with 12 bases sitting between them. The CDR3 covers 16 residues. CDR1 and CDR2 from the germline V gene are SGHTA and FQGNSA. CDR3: CASSFRGGHSGNTIYF. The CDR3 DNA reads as TGTGCCAGCAGCTTTCGCGGGGGCCACTCTGGAAACACCATATATTTT. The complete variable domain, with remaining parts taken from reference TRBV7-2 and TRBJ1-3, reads GAGVSQSPSNKVTEKGKDVELRCDPISGHTALYWYRQSLGQGLEFLIYFQGNSAPDKSGLPSDRFSAERTGGSVSTLTIQRTQQEDSAVYLCASSFRGGHSGNTIYFGEGSWLTVV.

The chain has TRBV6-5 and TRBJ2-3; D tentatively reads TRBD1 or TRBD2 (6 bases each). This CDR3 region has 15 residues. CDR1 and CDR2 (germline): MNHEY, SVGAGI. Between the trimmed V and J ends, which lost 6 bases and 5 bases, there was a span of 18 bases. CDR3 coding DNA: TGTGCCAGCAGCCGCCCCGGGGGCGGGGAAGATACGCAGTATTTT. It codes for CASSRPGGGEDTQYF.

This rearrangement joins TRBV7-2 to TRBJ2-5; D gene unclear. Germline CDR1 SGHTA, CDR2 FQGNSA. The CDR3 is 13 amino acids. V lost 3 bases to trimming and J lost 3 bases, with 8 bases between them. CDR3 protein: CASSFAAEETQYF. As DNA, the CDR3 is TGTGCCAGCAGCTTTGCAGCAGAAGAGACCCAGTACTTC.

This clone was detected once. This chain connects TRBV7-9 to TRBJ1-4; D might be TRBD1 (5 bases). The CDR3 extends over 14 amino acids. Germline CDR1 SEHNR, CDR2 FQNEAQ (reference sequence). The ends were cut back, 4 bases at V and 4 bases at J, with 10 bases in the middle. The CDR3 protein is CASSSPGGNEKLFF. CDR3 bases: TGTGCCAGCAGCTCCCCGGGGGGTAATGAAAAACTGTTTTTT.

In nucleotides, the CDR3 is TGTGCCAGCAGTCCCTCCAGGGCCTCCCAGCCCCAGCATTTT. Its protein product is CASSPSRASQPQHF. This chain uses TRBV28 with TRBJ1-5, with D perhaps TRBD1 (5 bases). V was clipped by 5 bases and J by 7 bases, with 15 bases between them. The CDR3 is 14 amino acids. CDR1 and CDR2 from the germline V gene are MDHEN and SYDVKM.

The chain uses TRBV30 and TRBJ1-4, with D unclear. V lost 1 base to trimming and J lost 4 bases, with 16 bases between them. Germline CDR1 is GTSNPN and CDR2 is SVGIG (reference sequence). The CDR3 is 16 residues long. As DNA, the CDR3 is TGTGCCTGGAGTGCTCTGGGGAGGGCGAGTAATGAAAAACTGTTTTTT. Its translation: CAWSALGRASNEKLFF.

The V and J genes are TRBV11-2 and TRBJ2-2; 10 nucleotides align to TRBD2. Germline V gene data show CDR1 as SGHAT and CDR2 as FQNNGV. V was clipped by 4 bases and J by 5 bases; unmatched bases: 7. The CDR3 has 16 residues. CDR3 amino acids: CASSSVAGGNTGELFF. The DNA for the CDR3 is TGTGCCAGCAGCTCCGTAGCGGGGGGCAATACCGGGGAGCTGTTTTTT.

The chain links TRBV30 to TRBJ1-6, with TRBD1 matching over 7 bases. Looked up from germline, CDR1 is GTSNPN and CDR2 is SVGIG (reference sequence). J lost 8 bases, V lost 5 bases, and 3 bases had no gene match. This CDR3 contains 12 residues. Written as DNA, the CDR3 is TGTGCCTGGGGGGACAGACATTCACCCCTCCACTTT. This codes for CAWGDRHSPLHF.